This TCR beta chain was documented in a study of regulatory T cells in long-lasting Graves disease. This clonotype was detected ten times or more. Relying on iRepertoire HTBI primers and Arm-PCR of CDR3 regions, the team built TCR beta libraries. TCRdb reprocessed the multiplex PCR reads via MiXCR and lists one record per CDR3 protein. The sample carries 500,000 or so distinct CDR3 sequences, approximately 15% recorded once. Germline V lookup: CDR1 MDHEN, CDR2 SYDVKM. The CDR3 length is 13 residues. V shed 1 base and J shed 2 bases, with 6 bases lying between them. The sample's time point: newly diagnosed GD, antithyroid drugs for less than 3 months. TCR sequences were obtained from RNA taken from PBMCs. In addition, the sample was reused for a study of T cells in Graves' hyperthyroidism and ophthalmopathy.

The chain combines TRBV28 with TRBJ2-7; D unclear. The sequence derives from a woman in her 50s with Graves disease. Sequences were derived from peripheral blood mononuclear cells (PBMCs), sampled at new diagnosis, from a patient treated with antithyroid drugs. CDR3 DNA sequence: TGTGCCAGCAGTTTATCGCCCGCCTACGAGCAGTACTTC. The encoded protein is CASSLSPAYEQYF.